This TCR beta chain was recovered during a study of T-cell reconstitution after alpha-beta-depleted transplantation in children. Study-level results: By about two months after transplant, alpha-beta T cells reportedly arose from several hundred graft clones that had expanded.

Germline V lookup: CDR1 ENHRY, CDR2 SYGVKD. V lost 6 bases and J 2 bases, leaving 17 bases between the germline ends. The CDR3 consists of 16 residues. The TCRbeta library was prepared with unique molecular identifiers. TCRdb used MiXCR to reprocess the PCR reads, holding one entry per CDR3 protein. Among 800,000 to 1,000,000 distinct CDR3 sequences listed, less than 30% were seen once. To note about this clonotype: The antigen is not known.

The chain combines TRBV10-3 with TRBJ1-5, with D perhaps matching TRBD1 (6 bases). This specimen consisted of PBMCs, mostly from graft donor cells, obtained 360 days after TCRalphabeta/CD19-depleted stem cell transplant. This sequence was found in a boy under three years old who had a stem cell transplant for SCID, so the T cells may come from the graft donor. CDR3 nucleotide sequence: TGTGCCATCAGCCGAGAGGGGGGACTCGGCAATCAGCCCCAGCATTTT. Translating gives CAISREGGLGNQPQHF.